This TCR beta chain was captured by sequencing in a study of T-cell reconstitution after alpha-beta-depleted transplantation in children. This clonotype appeared many times. The antigen is unknown. Study results and limitations: When one year had passed after transplant, most T-cell counts and diversity came from newly produced T cells. Two months or so post-transplant, alpha-beta T cells reportedly derived from several hundred expanded graft clones.

TCRbeta library preparation incorporated unique molecular identifiers. TCRdb re-called the PCR reads through MiXCR, storing one row per CDR3 protein. The repertoire holds approximately 500,000 distinct CDR3 sequences, roughly a tenth seen once, with just over 2% in the top ten. The TCR comes from a child aged 2-15 years with inherited bone marrow failure, due to receive a stem cell transplant. Specimen: PBMCs, collected before TCRalphabeta/CD19-depleted stem cell transplant.

The CDR3 DNA reads as TGTGCCAGCAGCCCCCGGACCACCTACAATGAGCAGTTCTTC. Protein product: CASSPRTTYNEQFF. J is TRBJ2-1 and V is TRBV14; no definite D call. This CDR3 is 14 amino acids long. CDR1 SGHDN and CDR2 FVKESK come from the germline V gene. V gave up 4 bases and J gave up 2 bases, with 9 bases separating them. Supplemented by reference TRBV14 and TRBJ2-1, the full variable domain reads EAGVTQFPSHSVIEKGQTVTLRCDPISGHDNLYWYRRVMGKEIKFLLHFVKESKQDESGMPNNRFLAERTGGTYSTLKVQPAELEDSGVYFCASSPRTTYNEQFFGPGTRLTVL.